The rows below give T cell receptor beta chains drawn from one sample of a study of blood T cell repertoires in COVID-19. Measured with immunoSEQ multiplex PCR; TCRdb has only the in-frame clones, and not every one. The sample has fewer than 200,000 clones, 90% seen once; the top ten hold approximately 0.5%. Sequenced: peripheral blood. The source of these receptors is a man aged 45 to 65 with acute or convalescent COVID-19. CDR3s include the opening cysteine and the closing phenylalanine or tryptophan. Each record gives: V gene, D gene, clone size, J gene, CDR3 DNA, CDR3 protein. A D gene is named only where the DNA matches it firmly. Clone sizes are given selectively: once, few, many, or a class where the clone is expanded.

v_call: TRBV19; d_call: TRBD2; clone_size: .; j_call: TRBJ2-1; cdr3_nt: TGTGCCAGTAGTATGTCTAGCGGGAGTTGGGTTGAGCAGTTCTTC; cdr3_aa: CASSMSSGSWVEQFF
v_call: TRBV28; d_call: .; clone_size: .; j_call: TRBJ2-7; cdr3_nt: TGTGCCAGCATGGGGGGGGCAGGCTCCGAGCAGTACTTC; cdr3_aa: CASMGGAGSEQYF
v_call: TRBV28; d_call: .; clone_size: once; j_call: TRBJ2-4; cdr3_nt: TGTGCCAGCAGTTTAACCGGTCTAGCCAAAAACATTCAGTACTTC; cdr3_aa: CASSLTGLAKNIQYF
v_call: TRBV7-2; d_call: .; clone_size: .; j_call: TRBJ1-1; cdr3_nt: TGTGCCAGCAGCCGACAAAGAGACACTGAAGCTTTCTTT; cdr3_aa: CASSRQRDTEAFF
v_call: TRBV19; d_call: .; clone_size: .; j_call: TRBJ1-2; cdr3_nt: TGTGCCAGTAGTGGCCCGACAGGAATCGTCTATGGCTACACCTTC; cdr3_aa: CASSGPTGIVYGYTF
v_call: TRBV27; d_call: .; clone_size: .; j_call: TRBJ2-6; cdr3_nt: TGTGCCAGCAGCCGACCCGGGAGTGTCGGGGCCAACGTCCTGACTTTC; cdr3_aa: CASSRPGSVGANVLTF
v_call: TRBV7-2; d_call: .; clone_size: .; j_call: TRBJ1-3; cdr3_nt: TGTGCCAGCAGCTTAGACAGCAGGAACACCATATATTTT; cdr3_aa: CASSLDSRNTIYF
v_call: TRBV6-5; d_call: .; clone_size: .; j_call: TRBJ2-2; cdr3_nt: TGTGCCAGCAGTTACGATTGGAGGGCCGGCGGGGAGCTGTTTTTT; cdr3_aa: CASSYDWRAGGELFF
v_call: TRBV7-9; d_call: TRBD2; clone_size: .; j_call: TRBJ2-3; cdr3_nt: TGTGCCAGCAGCCCATCGGGGCGGGGGGGCATGGATACGCAGTATTTT; cdr3_aa: CASSPSGRGGMDTQYF
v_call: TRBV28; d_call: TRBD1; clone_size: .; j_call: TRBJ1-4; cdr3_nt: TGTGCCAGCAGTTTGCGCCCGGGACAGGGGGCGCGAATTAATGAAAAACTGTTTTTT; cdr3_aa: CASSLRPGQGARINEKLFF
v_call: TRBV7-2; d_call: .; clone_size: .; j_call: TRBJ2-5; cdr3_nt: TGTGCCAGCAGCTTGAAGGGCTCCCGGGGAGAGACCCAGTACTTC; cdr3_aa: CASSLKGSRGETQYF
v_call: TRBV6-5; d_call: TRBD2; clone_size: .; j_call: TRBJ2-1; cdr3_nt: TGTGCCAGCAGTCGGACTAGCGGCTCCTACAATGAGCAGTTCTTC; cdr3_aa: CASSRTSGSYNEQFF
v_call: TRBV28; d_call: TRBD1; clone_size: .; j_call: TRBJ1-5; cdr3_nt: TGTGCCAGCAGTCCTTTGTGGGGACAGGCTCGGAGCAATCAGCCCCAGCATTTT; cdr3_aa: CASSPLWGQARSNQPQHF
v_call: TRBV2; d_call: TRBD2; clone_size: .; j_call: TRBJ2-2; cdr3_nt: TGTGCCAGCAGTGACGGTCTAGCGGGCTACACCGGGGAGCTGTTTTTT; cdr3_aa: CASSDGLAGYTGELFF
v_call: TRBV27; d_call: TRBD2; clone_size: .; j_call: TRBJ2-1; cdr3_nt: TGTGCCAGCAGTAGGTCTAGCGGGACCTCGGAGCAGTTCTTC; cdr3_aa: CASSRSSGTSEQFF
v_call: TRBV29-1; d_call: TRBD2; clone_size: .; j_call: TRBJ2-1; cdr3_nt: TGCAGCGTTCGTTGGCTAGCGGAGAACAATGAGCAGTTCTTC; cdr3_aa: CSVRWLAENNEQFF
v_call: TRBV28; d_call: .; clone_size: .; j_call: TRBJ1-2; cdr3_nt: TGTGCCAGCAGTTTCCCGGGGACTAACTATGGCTACACCTTC; cdr3_aa: CASSFPGTNYGYTF
v_call: TRBV5-4; d_call: TRBD1; clone_size: .; j_call: TRBJ2-5; cdr3_nt: TGTGCCAGCAGCGGGGACCGACAGGGTGCAGAGACCCAGTACTTC; cdr3_aa: CASSGDRQGAETQYF
v_call: TRBV6-5; d_call: .; clone_size: .; j_call: TRBJ1-5; cdr3_nt: TGTGCCAGCAGTTCCGGACAGACTAGCAATCAGCCCCAGCATTTT; cdr3_aa: CASSSGQTSNQPQHF
v_call: TRBV5-4; d_call: .; clone_size: .; j_call: TRBJ2-1; cdr3_nt: TGTGCCAGCAGCTTGAATGAGTTCTCCTACAATGAGCAGTTCTTC; cdr3_aa: CASSLNEFSYNEQFF